This T cell receptor (beta chain) was observed in a study of blood T cell repertoires in COVID-19. Turning to the study itself: From the United States, Italy and Spain came samples of acute and convalescent COVID-19. Sources were T cells, B-cell-depleted T cells, or PBMCs; the material itself was cDNA or gDNA.

This clone appeared a few times. Losses at the gene ends were 3 bases for V and 8 bases for J; bases not matched to a gene: 13. Germline assignment: CDR1 SEHNR and CDR2 FQNEAQ (reference sequence). This CDR3 comprises 17 residues. Profiling relied on immunoSEQ multiplex PCR, and the TCRdb table lists in-frame clones only, not all of them. The sample has about 140,000 clones; about 80% are singletons. The source is a man in his fifties with acute or convalescent COVID-19. Sequencing was performed on peripheral blood. The J gene is TRBJ2-1, the V gene TRBV7-9; 10 bases are shared with TRBD2. CDR3 region: CASSFAATSGASDEQFF. For the CDR3, the DNA is TGTGCCAGCAGCTTTGCCGCCACTAGCGGGGCCAGCGATGAGCAGTTCTTC.